This T cell receptor beta chain came from a study of blood T cell repertoires in COVID-19. Study at large: Collection of acute and convalescent COVID-19 samples took place in the United States, Italy and Spain. The analysed material was cDNA or gDNA that came from T cells, B-cell-depleted T cells, or PBMCs.

The ends were cut back, 6 bases at V and 5 bases at J, with 17 bases in the middle. Germline V gene data show CDR1 as MDHEN and CDR2 as SYDVKM. This CDR3 has 14 amino acids. Authors' analysis steps: Reference gene primer amplification yielded estimated nucleated cell counts. TCRdb's table, derived via immunoSEQ multiplex PCR, lists solely in-frame clones and lacks some. V and J calls and clone size are as listed in that table; D and trimming were resolved from the DNA. Among 200,000 or so clones, approximately 90% were seen once, and the ten largest hold 6.2%. The gene calls are TRBV28 and TRBJ2-7, with D maybe TRBD2 (6 bases). Material: peripheral blood. This sequence originates from a woman aged 40 to 49 who had recovered from COVID-19. Here the CDR3 reads CASSLGTFSDEQYF. The CDR3 DNA follows: TGTGCCAGCAGCTTAGGGACTTTTAGTGACGAGCAGTACTTC.